This T cell receptor beta chain is drawn from a study of sequential checkpoint blockade in melanoma. The treatment is: randomized to nivolumab then ipilimumab (arm A) or the reverse (arm B). No patient had prior DNA-damaging chemotherapy. Sorted cells were live CD3+CD8+, lacking CD19 and CD56, from PBMCs. Germline V gives CDR1 MDHEN, CDR2 SYDVKM. This CDR3 has 14 residues. With V trimmed by 6 bases and J by 5 bases, 9 bases remained unmatched. The assay was immunoSEQ multiplex PCR, and TCRdb's table has in-frame clones only and misses some. This sample carries fewer than 30,000 clones, about 83% of them seen once, and the ten largest clones take about 15%.

The specimen comprised CD8+ T cells sorted from blood (inferred from file names), sampled from a patient given nivolumab and ipilimumab in sequence. The receptor was derived from a human donor with melanoma. J is TRBJ2-7 and V is TRBV28, with 8 bases lining up with TRBD1. The CDR3 DNA reads TGTGCCAGCAGCTACAGGGGGGAGGCGCACGAGCAGTACTTC. Translated, it gives CASSYRGEAHEQYF.